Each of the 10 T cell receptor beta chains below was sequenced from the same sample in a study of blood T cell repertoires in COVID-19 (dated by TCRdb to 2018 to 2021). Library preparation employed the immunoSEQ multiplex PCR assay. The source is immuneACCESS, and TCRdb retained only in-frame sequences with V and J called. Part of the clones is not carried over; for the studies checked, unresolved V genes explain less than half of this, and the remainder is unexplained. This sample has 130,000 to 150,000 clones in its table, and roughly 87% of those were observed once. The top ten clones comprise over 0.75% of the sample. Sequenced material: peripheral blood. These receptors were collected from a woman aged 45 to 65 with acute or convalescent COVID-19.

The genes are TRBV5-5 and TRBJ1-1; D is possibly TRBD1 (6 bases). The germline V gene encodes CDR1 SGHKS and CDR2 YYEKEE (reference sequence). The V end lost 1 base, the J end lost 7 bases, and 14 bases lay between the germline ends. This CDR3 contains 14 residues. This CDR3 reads CASSLSPLRGEAFF. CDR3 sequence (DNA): TGTGCCAGCAGCTTGAGCCCCCTCAGGGGTGAAGCTTTCTTT. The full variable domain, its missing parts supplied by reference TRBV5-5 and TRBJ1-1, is DAGVTQSPTHLIKTRGQQVTLRCSPISGHKSVSWYQQVLGQGPQFIFQYYEKEERGRGNFPDRFSARQFPNYSSELNVNALLLGDSALYLCASSLSPLRGEAFFGQGTRLTVV.

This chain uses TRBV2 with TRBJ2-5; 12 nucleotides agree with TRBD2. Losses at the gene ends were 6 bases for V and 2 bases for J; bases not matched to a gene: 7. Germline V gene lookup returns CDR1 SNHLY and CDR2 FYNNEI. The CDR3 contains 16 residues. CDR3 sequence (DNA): TGTGCCAGCAGACAACGACTAGCGGGGGTACAAGAGACCCAGTACTTC. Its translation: CASRQRLAGVQETQYF.

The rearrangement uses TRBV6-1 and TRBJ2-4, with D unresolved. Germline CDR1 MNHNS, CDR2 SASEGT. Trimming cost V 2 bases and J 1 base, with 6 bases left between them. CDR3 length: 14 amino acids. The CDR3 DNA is TGTGCCAGCAGTGAACCCGGGGCCAAAAACATTCAGTACTTC. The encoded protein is CASSEPGAKNIQYF.

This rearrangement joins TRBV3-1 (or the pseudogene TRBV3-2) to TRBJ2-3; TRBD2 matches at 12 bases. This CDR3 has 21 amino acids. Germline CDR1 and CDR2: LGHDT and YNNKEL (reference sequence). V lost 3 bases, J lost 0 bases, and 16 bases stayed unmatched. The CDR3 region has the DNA TGTGCCAGCAGCCAGGGGCCCGAATGGGGACTAGCGGGCCGTAGCACAGATACGCAGTATTTT. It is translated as CASSQGPEWGLAGRSTDTQYF.

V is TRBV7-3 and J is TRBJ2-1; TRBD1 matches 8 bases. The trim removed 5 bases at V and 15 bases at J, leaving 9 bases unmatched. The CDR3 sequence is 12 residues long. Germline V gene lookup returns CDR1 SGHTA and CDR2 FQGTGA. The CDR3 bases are TGTGCCAGCAGCGCCCAGCAGGGGGCTTGGTTCTTC. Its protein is CASSAQQGAWFF. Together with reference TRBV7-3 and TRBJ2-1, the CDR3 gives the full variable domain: GAGVSQTPSNKVTEKGKYVELRCDPISGHTALYWYRQSLGQGPEFLIYFQGTGAADDSGLPNDRFFAVRPEGSVSTLKIQRTERGDSAVYLCASSAQQGAWFFGPGTRLTVL.

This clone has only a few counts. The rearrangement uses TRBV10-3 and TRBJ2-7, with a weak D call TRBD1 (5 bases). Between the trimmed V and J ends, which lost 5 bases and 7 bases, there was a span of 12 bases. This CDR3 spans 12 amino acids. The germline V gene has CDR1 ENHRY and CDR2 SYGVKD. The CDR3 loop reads CAISPNDSEQYF. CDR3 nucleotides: TGTGCCATCAGTCCCAATGACAGTGAGCAGTACTTC.

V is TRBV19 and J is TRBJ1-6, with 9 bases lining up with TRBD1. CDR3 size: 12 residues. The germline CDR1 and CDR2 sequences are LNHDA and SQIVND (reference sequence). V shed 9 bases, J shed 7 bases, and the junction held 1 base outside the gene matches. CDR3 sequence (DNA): TGTGCCAGCGGGACAGGGAATTCACCCCTCCACTTT. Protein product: CASGTGNSPLHF.

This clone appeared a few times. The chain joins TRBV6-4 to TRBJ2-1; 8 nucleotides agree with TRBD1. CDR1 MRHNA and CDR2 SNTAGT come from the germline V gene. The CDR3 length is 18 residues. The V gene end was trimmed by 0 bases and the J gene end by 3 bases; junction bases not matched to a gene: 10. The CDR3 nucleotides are TGTGCCAGCAGTGACTCGAAGCGGACAGGGATCCTCTACAATGAGCAGTTCTTC. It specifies CASSDSKRTGILYNEQFF.

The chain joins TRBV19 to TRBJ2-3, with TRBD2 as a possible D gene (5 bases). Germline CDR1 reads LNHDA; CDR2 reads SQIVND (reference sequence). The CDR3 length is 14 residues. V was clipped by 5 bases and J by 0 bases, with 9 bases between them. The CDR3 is CASSRRTSTDTQYF. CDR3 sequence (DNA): TGTGCCAGTAGTCGGAGGACTAGCACAGATACGCAGTATTTT.

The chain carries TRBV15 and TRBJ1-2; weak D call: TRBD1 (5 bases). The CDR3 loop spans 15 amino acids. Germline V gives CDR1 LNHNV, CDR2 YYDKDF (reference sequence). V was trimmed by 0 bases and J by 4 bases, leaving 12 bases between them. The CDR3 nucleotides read TGTGCCACCAGCAGAGACACCGCGGGGGGCTATGGCTACACCTTC. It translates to CATSRDTAGGYGYTF.